This passage covers 2 T cell receptor beta chains from one sample sequenced in a study of blood T cells in healthy people across ages (dated by TCRdb to between 2014 and 2017). Libraries were prepared through 5' RACE. Instrument used: Illumina HiSeq 2500. A second PCR of about 6 to 12 cycles was performed with a sample-barcoded 5' primer and a J-beta primer mix. TCRdb reanalyzed the raw reads on its own, using fastp at Q25 for trimming and MiXCR for clone calling, and kept in-frame beta chains. Each CDR3 protein gets just one entry, which takes the most common genes and DNA from the rows behind it. The table for this sample lists about 510,000 distinct CDR3 sequences; about 27% of them were counted only once. Approximately 3.7% of the sample comes from the top ten. The sample also formed part of further work on T cells of mothers and their children.

Sequencing was carried out using blood. All receptors come from a boy between 2 and 15 years old in good health.

This clonotype was seen a few times. This chain connects TRBV5-1 to TRBJ1-3, with D possibly TRBD1 on 5 matching bases. The germline gives CDR1 SGHRS, CDR2 YFSETQ. Trimming shortened V by 3 bases and J by 4 bases, and 14 bases separated the two germline ends. The CDR3 loop spans 15 amino acids. The CDR3 DNA reads as TGCGCCAGCAGCTCCGGACACCCTCGAGGAAACACCATATATTTT. This translates into CASSSGHPRGNTIYF.

The chain carries TRBV4-3 and TRBJ2-1; TRBD1 or TRBD2 may be the D gene (5 bases each). CDR1 and CDR2 from the germline V gene are LGHNA and YSLEER. V was cut by 5 bases and J by 6 bases, with 20 bases left in between. CDR3 length equals 16 residues. This CDR3 reads CASSEGPGGSGNEQFF. CDR3 nucleotides: TGCGCCAGCAGCGAAGGGCCTGGGGGATCGGGCAATGAGCAGTTCTTC.